This T cell receptor beta chain was observed in a study of cytomegalovirus exposure and HLA in healthy donors. Study-level results: The investigators catalogued 150 or so TCR beta chains as cytomegalovirus-associated. In a later analysis, at a false discovery rate of 0.05, 17,000 or so TCR beta sequences were associated with HLA alleles.

Unrecorded immune exposure was likely among donors, who were nominally healthy when sampled. This clone showed up just a few times. Its antigen remains unidentified. Losses at the gene ends were 4 bases for V and 0 bases for J; bases not matched to a gene: 9. CDR1 and CDR2 (germline): SNHLY, FYNNEI. The length of the CDR3 is 17 residues. PCR amplification relied on 60 Vbeta primers (plus 13 Jbeta primers). This table comes from immunoSEQ multiplex PCR, and its TCRdb copy is limited to in-frame clones, with some not included. The data show about 110,000 clones, 79% seen once. This clonotype originated in a man aged 25-45 years in good health and CMV-seropositive. The sequencing sample was made of PBMCs. The V and J genes are TRBV2 and TRBJ2-7, with TRBD2 identical over 10 bases. The CDR3 DNA sequence: TGTGCCAGCAGTGGTCTTGTACTAGCGGGACGCTCCTACGAGCAGTACTTC. Translating it yields CASSGLVLAGRSYEQYF.